The 9 T cell receptor beta chains given below trace back to one sample, sequenced in a study of long-term antiretroviral therapy in people with HIV. Running of the v3.0 immunoSEQ assay took place at survey level. The assay was immunoSEQ multiplex PCR, and TCRdb's table has in-frame clones only and misses some. The data contain roughly 20,000 clones, less than 80% of them singletons. The specimen was unsorted PBMCs, collected 4.1 years after starting antiretroviral therapy. The origin of the receptors is a woman between 40 and 50 years old with HIV.

V gene TRBV29-1 combines with J gene TRBJ2-1, with unresolved D. CDR1 SQVTM and CDR2 ANQGSEA come from the germline V gene. Trimming took 3 bases from V and 8 from J, leaving 5 bases between them. The CDR3 runs 10 residues. The DNA of the CDR3 is TGCAGCGTTGACGGCGATGAGCAGTTCTTC. As protein: CSVDGDEQFF.

The chain recombines TRBV18 with TRBJ2-1; 7 nucleotides align to TRBD2. The CDR3 is 16 amino acids. Trimming took 0 bases from V and 4 from J; bases not matched to a gene: 6. Germline loops: CDR1 KGHSH, CDR2 LQKENI. This CDR3 is CASSPPSGEGYNEQFF. The DNA for the CDR3 is TGTGCCAGCTCACCACCTTCCGGGGAGGGTTACAATGAGCAGTTCTTC.

This chain joins TRBV10-3 and TRBJ2-7, with 10 positions matching TRBD1. The CDR3 spans 15 residues. The ends lost 6 bases at V and 7 bases at J; junction bases unmatched: 12. CDR1 is ENHRY, CDR2 SYGVKD, per germline. Here the CDR3 reads CAIRATRQGAEEQYF. CDR3 DNA: TGTGCCATCAGGGCCACCAGACAGGGGGCTGAAGAGCAGTACTTC.

The V gene is TRBV5-4, the J gene TRBJ2-3; the match to TRBD2 covers 7 bases. The CDR3 contains 16 residues. Germline V gene lookup returns CDR1 SGHNT and CDR2 YYREEE (reference sequence). V gave up 4 bases and J gave up 0 bases; unmatched junction bases: 8. CDR3 bases: TGTGCCAGCAGCCAGGGACTGGGAGGGAGCACAGATACGCAGTATTTT. The encoded protein is CASSQGLGGSTDTQYF.

This chain joins TRBV2 and TRBJ2-1; 7 bases agree with TRBD1. CDR3 length: 16 amino acids. Per the germline V gene, CDR1 is SNHLY and CDR2 is FYNNEI. With V trimmed by 6 bases and J by 5 bases, 13 bases remained unmatched. The CDR3 DNA reads as TGTGCCAGCAGAAATAGCCCGGGACAGATAGACAATGAGCAGTTCTTC. Amino acid sequence: CASRNSPGQIDNEQFF.

The chain is built from TRBV7-6 and TRBJ2-2; TRBD2 agrees at 7 bases. The CDR3 runs 17 residues. Germline-derived CDR1 and CDR2 are SGHVS and FNYEAQ. V dropped 1 base and J dropped 0; count of bases not matched to a gene: 5. CDR3 coding DNA: TGTGCCAGCAGCTTAGTGGCGGGAGAACCGAACACCGGGGAGCTGTTTTTT. As protein: CASSLVAGEPNTGELFF.

The rearrangement joins TRBV19 to TRBJ1-1; D is unresolved. With 2 bases removed from V and 1 base from J, the gap between germline ends came to 5 bases. The CDR3 is 13 residues long. CDR1 and CDR2 from the germline V gene are LNHDA and SQIVND (reference sequence). The CDR3 bases are TGTGCCAGTAGTATACAGACGAACACTGAAGCTTTCTTT. It encodes CASSIQTNTEAFF.

The chain employs TRBV9 and TRBJ2-1, with D possibly TRBD2 on 6 matching bases. CDR3 size: 15 residues. Germline loops: CDR1 SGDLS, CDR2 YYNGEE. V was shortened by 4 bases and J by 6 bases, with 17 bases between the two germline ends. The CDR3 region is CASSSSGGPGNEQFF. CDR3 sequence (DNA): TGTGCCAGCAGCTCGAGTGGAGGGCCTGGCAATGAGCAGTTCTTC. Filled out from reference TRBV9 and TRBJ2-1, the complete variable domain reads DSGVTQTPKHLITATGQRVTLRCSPRSGDLSVYWYQQSLDQGLQFLIQYYNGEERAKGNILERFSAQQFPDLHSELNLSSLELGDSALYFCASSSSGGPGNEQFFGPGTRLTVL.

This clone was recorded only once. The rearrangement links TRBV6-5 to TRBJ1-5; TRBD1 aligns across 7 bases. The CDR3 loop spans 14 amino acids. V trimming: 8 bases; J trimming: 4 bases; junction bases outside the gene matches: 8. Per the germline V gene, CDR1 is MNHEY and CDR2 is SVGAGI. The DNA for the CDR3 is TGTGCCAGCGGGGGGACAGTTCTAAATCAGCCCCAGCATTTT. Protein product: CASGGTVLNQPQHF.